Below, one T cell receptor beta chain is given with its context. As yet, its antigen is unknown. Time point defined: pre-treatment sample, taken before nivolumab and TIL therapy. The data stem from a study of TIL therapy for anti-PD-1-resistant metastatic lung cancer. Germline lookup yields CDR1 MNHEY and CDR2 SMNVEV (reference sequence). V gave up 3 bases and J gave up 1 base, with 12 bases separating them. The CDR3 contains 15 residues. The study's findings and limits: Infused TIL clonotypes partially replaced the baseline blood repertoire, then decayed over months.

This was the immunoSEQ v3 assay. Libraries were sequenced to 1.5 million to 2.5 million read pairs (survey) or roughly 4.5-6.5 million (deep). Produced via immunoSEQ multiplex PCR; TCRdb's table is partial and in-frame only. The repertoire includes 35,000 to 55,000 clones, around 80% of them detected once, and around 16% sits in the top ten. The sample was blood, taken at baseline. This chain connects TRBV27 to TRBJ1-1; possible D gene TRBD1, 5 bases. The TCR was taken from a man aged 65 to 85 with non-small cell lung cancer. The CDR3 sequence is CASSLGRLTNTEAFF. In DNA form, the CDR3 reads TGTGCCAGCAGTTTGGGACGATTAACGAACACTGAAGCTTTCTTT.